This is a list of T cell receptor beta chains from one sample in a study of T cells in Graves' hyperthyroidism and ophthalmopathy. In TCRdb, the multiplex PCR reads were re-called with MiXCR into one record per CDR3 protein. The table shows some 550,000 distinct CDR3 sequences, with less than 25% occurring only once. The sequenced sample consisted of blood. The origin of the receptors is a man between 18 and 29 years old with Graves' hyperthyroidism. CDR3s include the opening cysteine and the closing phenylalanine or tryptophan. Each record gives: CDR3 protein, CDR3 DNA, clone size, V gene, D gene, J gene. A D gene is named only where the DNA matches it firmly. Where a row states a size, it is once, few, many or the class of an expanded clone; other rows omit it.

CASSLLEAQYF,TGTGCCAGCAGTTTGCTAGAGGCCCAGTACTTC,NA,TRBV12-3/TRBV12-4,NA,TRBJ2-5
CSAKPPGDGSPLHF,TGCAGTGCTAAACCCCCAGGGGATGGTTCACCCCTCCACTTT,many,TRBV20-1,NA,TRBJ1-6
CASSEAGTTRQYF,TGTGCCAGCAGTGAAGCGGGGACCACTCGGCAGTACTTC,few,TRBV6-1,NA,TRBJ2-7
CASSQGQRTYEQYF,TGCGCCAGCAGCCAAGGGCAGAGAACCTACGAGCAGTACTTC,many,TRBV4-1,NA,TRBJ2-7
CSAFPRGHTEAFF,TGCAGTGCTTTCCCCAGGGGACACACTGAAGCTTTCTTT,many,TRBV20-1,NA,TRBJ1-1
CASSPSGGARNQPQHF,TGTGCCAGCAGCCCCTCGGGCGGGGCCCGCAATCAGCCCCAGCATTTT,many,TRBV6-2/TRBV6-3,NA,TRBJ1-5
CSALSPGGSSYEQYF,TGCAGTGCCCTTTCCCCAGGGGGTTCGTCCTACGAGCAGTACTTC,NA,TRBV20-1,TRBD1,TRBJ2-7
CASSWEGTYEQYF,TGTGCCAGCAGTTGGGAGGGGACCTACGAGCAGTACTTC,many,TRBV28,TRBD2,TRBJ2-7
CATSETRTADSDF,TGTGCCACCAGCGAAACACGGACAGCCGATTCGGACTTC,NA,TRBV15,NA,TRBJ2-5
CASREGYEQYF,TGTGCCAGCCGGGAGGGCTACGAGCAGTACTTC,many,TRBV2,TRBD2,TRBJ2-7
CASSLSTVNTGELFF,TGCGCCAGCAGCTTGTCGACAGTGAACACCGGGGAGCTGTTTTTT,many,TRBV5-1,NA,TRBJ2-2
CASSLSAGGPWETQYF,TGCGCCAGCAGCTTGTCGGCGGGGGGGCCTTGGGAGACCCAGTACTTC,few,TRBV5-1,TRBD2,TRBJ2-5
CASSPETRAADTEAFF,TGCGCCAGCAGCCCTGAAACTCGGGCAGCTGACACTGAAGCTTTCTTT,many,TRBV5-1,NA,TRBJ1-1
CAWSPRTGNTGELFF,TGTGCCTGGAGTCCCCGGACAGGGAACACCGGGGAGCTGTTTTTT,NA,TRBV30,TRBD1,TRBJ2-2
CASSLGRRNKNIKYF,TGTGCCAGCAGCTTGGGCAGGCGGAACAAAAACATTAAGTACTTC,few,TRBV11-2,NA,TRBJ2-4
CASSRLIGELFF,TGTGCCAGCAGCCGTCTTATCGGGGAGCTGTTTTTT,many,TRBV12-3/TRBV12-4,NA,TRBJ2-2
CASSFDRVYEQYF,TGTGCCAGCAGCTTTGACAGGGTCTACGAGCAGTACTTC,many,TRBV7-9,TRBD1,TRBJ2-7
CASILADEAAETQYF,TGTGCCAGCATCCTAGCTGATGAGGCGGCCGAGACCCAGTACTTC,many,TRBV11-2,NA,TRBJ2-5
CASSSGTTSNYGYTF,TGTGCCAGCAGCTCCGGGACCACTTCTAACTATGGCTACACCTTC,many,TRBV12-3/TRBV12-4,NA,TRBJ1-2
CASSLGPAGINQPQHF,TGCGCCAGCAGCTTGGGTCCCGCCGGTATCAATCAGCCCCAGCATTTT,many,TRBV5-1,NA,TRBJ1-5
CATSRDRQAGNTIYF,TGTGCCACCAGCAGAGATCGACAGGCCGGAAACACCATATATTTT,many,TRBV15,NA,TRBJ1-3
CASLAEGFEAFF,TGTGCCAGCCTCGCGGAGGGGTTCGAAGCTTTCTTT,many,TRBV12-3/TRBV12-4,NA,TRBJ1-1
CASNQGALVYGYTF,TGTGCCAGCAATCAGGGGGCACTCGTCTATGGCTACACCTTC,many,TRBV6-5,TRBD1,TRBJ1-2
CAWNSPLNTEAFF,TGTGCCTGGAACTCACCGTTAAACACTGAAGCTTTCTTT,few,TRBV30,NA,TRBJ1-1